This note documents a single T cell receptor (beta chain) sequence. The data were taken from a study of CD8 T cells in Susac syndrome. Random hexamers were used to reverse transcribe an amount of about 0.5 to 1 ug RNA. TCRdb re-called the immunoSEQ multiplex PCR reads with MiXCR, one entry per CDR3 protein. Seen here are 170,000 or so distinct CDR3 sequences, roughly 95% observed once, and the top ten hold 0.15% to 0.2%. In germline, CDR1 is SGHRS, CDR2 YFSETQ. The CDR3 extends over 15 amino acids. V trimming: 8 bases; J trimming: 2 bases; junction bases outside the gene matches: 10. This rearrangement joins TRBV5-1 to TRBJ2-1, with 7 bases lining up with TRBD2. The receptor comes from a human donor with multiple sclerosis. The sequenced sample consisted of CD8+ T cells from PBMCs. The chain's CDR3 is CASNYGLGTYNEQFF. CDR3 DNA sequence: TGCGCCAGTAACTATGGACTAGGGACCTACAATGAGCAGTTCTTC.